The sequence of this T cell receptor beta chain was determined in a study of blood T cell repertoires in COVID-19 (dated by TCRdb to the early 2020s). Turning to the overall study: Samples from collaborators originated in the United States, Italy and Spain and spanned both the acute and convalescent phases of COVID-19. A freely available public database, intended as a resource for researchers studying the immune response to SARS-CoV-2, is where the repertoires were released. Samples were obtained from the ongoing ImmuneRACE study (first 160 participants) and from over 1,000 subjects provided by 6 global collaborators. Where available, HLA class I and class II types were obtained from metadata supplied by the sample provider rather than from assay-based typing. The material from the prospective study consisted of cDNA or gDNA derived from T cells, B-cell-depleted T cells, or PBMCs. Deeply sampled blood TCRbeta repertoires from subjects exposed to, actively infected with, or recovered from COVID-19 were included in the dataset. Nearly every sample came with metadata listing a de-identified subject ID, COVID-19 status, age in years and sex. The paper's findings and limits, for the study overall: The quantity of clinical and demographic metadata differed by source and by participant and was supplied without curation.

TCRbeta CDR3 regions were amplified from genomic DNA using the immunoSEQ Assay, a bias-controlled multiplex PCR. As for the original processing: The number of nucleated cells in each sample was estimated by amplification of reference gene primers within the assay. To quantify the absolute abundance of each unique TCRbeta CDR3 rearrangement, sequence reads were collapsed and filtered. For each sample, productive Simpson clonality was calculated as the square root of Simpson's diversity index across productive rearrangements. Sourced from immuneACCESS, this table was stored by TCRdb with only in-frame sequences that have V and J called. A share of the clones is absent; for the studies checked, an unresolved V gene accounts for under half, and the remainder has no known explanation. V and J calls and clone size are those listed in that table; D and trimming were worked out from the DNA. The sample profile shows under 250,000 clones; more than 80% of them were found once. More than 5.5% of the sample comes from the top ten.

The collaborating institutions used their own protocols to collect whole blood in K2EDTA tubes. For TCRbeta analysis, collaborator samples were shipped as frozen whole blood, as isolated PBMCs, or as DNA extracted from either sample type. With regard to this clone: The antigen it binds to is not known. One base away there is no much larger clone; base qualities are not given.

V and J are trimmed by 1 base and 4 bases, and the gene matches miss 5 bases of the junction. From its cysteine to its phenylalanine, the CDR3 spans 16 amino acids. This entry keeps only the CDR3 DNA: 48 bases, framed from base 1. Based on the germline V gene, the CDR1 and CDR2 sequences are SGHAT and FQNNGV. The chain links TRBV11-2 with TRBJ2-1; 9 of the junction bases match TRBD2. Sequencing was carried out using peripheral blood. This TCR was recovered from a human donor in a cohort sampled during active COVID-19. CDR3 loop: CASSLGASGNYNEQFF. DNA sequence: TGTGCCAGCAGCTTAGGGGCTAGCGGGAATTACAATGAGCAGTTCTTC.